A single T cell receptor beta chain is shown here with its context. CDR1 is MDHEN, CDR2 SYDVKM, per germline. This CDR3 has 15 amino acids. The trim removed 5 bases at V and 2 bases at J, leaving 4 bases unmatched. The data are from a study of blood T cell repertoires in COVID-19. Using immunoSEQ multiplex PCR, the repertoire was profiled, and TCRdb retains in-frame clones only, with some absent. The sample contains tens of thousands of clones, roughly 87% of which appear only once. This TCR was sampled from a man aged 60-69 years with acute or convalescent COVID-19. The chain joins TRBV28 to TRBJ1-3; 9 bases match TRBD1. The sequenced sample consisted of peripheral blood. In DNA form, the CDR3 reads TGTGCCAGCAGTGCGGACAGGGGAGCTGGAAACACCATATATTTT. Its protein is CASSADRGAGNTIYF.